Listed below are T cell receptor beta chains from one sample, sequenced in a study of identical twins. One entry per CDR3 protein results from TCRdb running MiXCR on the 5' RACE reads. The sample lists 400,000 to 650,000 distinct CDR3 sequences; 20% to 25% were seen once. This sample also appeared in a second study, on T cells expressing NK-cell markers.

The sample consisted of CD4+ T cells sorted from blood. Receptor source: a woman aged 18-29 years in good health. CDR3s include the opening cysteine and the closing phenylalanine or tryptophan. A D gene is named only where the DNA matches it firmly. Part of the rows lack a size; the others show once, few, many or a class for expanded clones.

v_gene,j_gene,abundance,d_gene,CDR3aa,CDR3nt
TRBV27,TRBJ2-7,-,-,CASSLAGINEQYF,TGTGCCAGCAGTTTGGCGGGAATCAACGAGCAGTACTTC
TRBV20-1,TRBJ2-7,-,-,CSASARDGSYEQYF,TGCAGTGCTAGTGCCAGAGACGGATCCTACGAGCAGTACTTC
TRBV5-1,TRBJ2-1,-,TRBD2,CASSWGLAGAFSGDEQFF,TGCGCCAGCAGCTGGGGACTAGCGGGAGCTTTTTCCGGCGATGAGCAGTTCTTC
TRBV20-1,TRBJ1-1,many,TRBD1,CSARGTGGGNTEAFF,TGCAGTGCTAGGGGCACAGGGGGCGGAAACACTGAAGCTTTCTTT
TRBV27,TRBJ1-4,few,-,CAGESPGGIGEKLFF,TGTGCCGGCGAAAGCCCGGGAGGGATAGGAGAAAAACTGTTTTTT
TRBV14,TRBJ1-1,many,-,CASSRTKGTEAFF,TGTGCCAGCAGCCGAACTAAGGGGACTGAAGCTTTCTTT
TRBV20-1,TRBJ2-7,-,TRBD1,CSGSGTGSYEQYF,TGCAGTGGTTCCGGGACAGGCTCCTACGAGCAGTACTTC
TRBV20-1,TRBJ2-2,-,TRBD2,CSAIPGTSGGGSGELFF,TGCAGTGCTATACCCGGGACTAGCGGGGGGGGGTCCGGGGAGCTGTTTTTT
TRBV5-1,TRBJ1-1,few,-,CASTQDSGNTEAFF,TGCGCCAGCACACAGGACAGCGGGAACACTGAAGCTTTCTTT
TRBV20-1,TRBJ1-5,-,-,CSATVRGYQPQHF,TGCAGTGCTACTGTCAGGGGCTATCAGCCCCAGCATTTT
TRBV29-1,TRBJ2-1,few,-,CSASGGLSSYNEQFF,TGCAGCGCCTCTGGCGGATTGAGCTCCTACAATGAGCAGTTCTTC
TRBV20-1,TRBJ2-7,-,TRBD1,CSAPGTGVYEQYF,TGCAGTGCTCCCGGGACAGGGGTTTACGAGCAGTACTTC
TRBV6-5,TRBJ1-2,-,-,CASSTSSGYGYTF,-
TRBV29-1,TRBJ1-2,-,TRBD1,CSRLDRGGGYTF,TGCAGTAGGTTAGACAGGGGCGGTGGCTACACCTTC
TRBV7-9,TRBJ2-7,-,-,CASSWGDRAYEQYF,TGTGCCAGCAGCTGGGGGGACAGAGCCTACGAGCAGTACTTC
TRBV2,TRBJ2-6,many,TRBD1,CASNDQGAGANVLTF,TGTGCCAGCAATGATCAGGGGGCTGGGGCCAACGTCCTGACTTTC
TRBV20-1,TRBJ2-7,-,-,CSAREILPYEQYF,TGCAGTGCTAGAGAAATATTACCCTACGAGCAGTACTTC
TRBV5-1,TRBJ2-3,few,-,CASSLGGRRTDTQYF,TGCGCCAGCAGCCTCGGAGGCCGGCGCACAGATACGCAGTATTTT
TRBV11-1,TRBJ2-7,-,-,CASSPATYYSYEQYF,TGTGCCAGCAGCCCGGCGACATATTACTCCTACGAGCAGTACTTC
TRBV12-3/TRBV12-4,TRBJ1-1,-,TRBD1,CASRSDRETEAFF,TGTGCCAGCAGATCAGACAGGGAAACTGAAGCTTTCTTT
TRBV12-3/TRBV12-4,TRBJ2-5,many,-,CASNRPSERQETQYF,TGTGCCAGCAATCGGCCCTCGGAACGGCAAGAGACCCAGTACTTC
TRBV12-3/TRBV12-4,TRBJ2-7,-,-,CASRPGRIDYEQYF,TGTGCCAGCAGGCCGGGACGGATTGACTACGAGCAGTACTTC
TRBV5-1,TRBJ1-1,few,-,CASSTTRNTEAFF,TGCGCCAGCAGCACTACAAGGAACACTGAAGCTTTCTTT
TRBV5-1,TRBJ2-1,-,TRBD1,CASTLTGLRDYNEQFF,TGCGCCAGCACCCTGACAGGGCTCCGGGATTACAATGAGCAGTTCTTC
TRBV19,TRBJ2-7,-,TRBD2,CASSIDRGSASYEQYF,TGTGCCAGTAGTATAGATCGCGGGAGCGCTTCCTACGAGCAGTACTTC
TRBV20-1,TRBJ1-2,few,TRBD1,CSARGGQGPYGYTF,TGCAGTGCTAGAGGGGGACAGGGTCCCTATGGCTACACCTTC
TRBV6-1,TRBJ1-6,-,-,CASRERDNNSPLHF,TGTGCCAGCAGGGAAAGGGATAATAATTCACCCCTCCACTTT
TRBV12-3/TRBV12-4,TRBJ2-3,few,-,CASSFGTHTDTQYF,TGTGCCAGCAGTTTTGGGACACACACAGATACGCAGTATTTT
TRBV11-2,TRBJ2-1,-,-,CASSPLDFVNEQFF,TGTGCCAGCAGCCCCCTGGATTTCGTCAATGAGCAGTTCTTC
TRBV6-1,TRBJ1-2,-,-,CASRERTSYGYTF,TGTGCCAGCAGAGAGAGGACATCTTATGGCTACACCTTC
TRBV3-1,TRBJ1-2,-,TRBD1,CASSQGQGPFYGYTF,TGTGCCAGCAGCCAAGGACAGGGTCCTTTCTATGGCTACACCTTC
TRBV7-2,TRBJ2-2,few,-,CASSILGPPGELFF,TGTGCCAGCAGCATCCTTGGACCCCCCGGGGAGCTGTTTTTT
TRBV4-3,TRBJ2-7,many,TRBD1,CASSQWDRPHEQYF,TGCGCCAGCAGCCAATGGGACAGGCCCCACGAGCAGTACTTC
TRBV5-4,TRBJ2-1,many,TRBD2,CASSLAGAHNEQFF,TGTGCCAGCAGCTTAGCGGGGGCACACAATGAGCAGTTCTTC
TRBV29-1,TRBJ2-3,-,TRBD1,CSVGGTGFTTQYF,TGCAGCGTTGGCGGGACAGGGTTTACTACGCAGTATTTT
TRBV20-1,TRBJ2-3,few,TRBD2,CSARNSGGTGTQYF,TGCAGTGCTAGGAATAGCGGGGGTACAGGGACGCAGTATTTT